These 13 T cell receptor beta chains originate from one sample sequenced in a study of CD8+ T cells in alopecia areata. Once RNA had been extracted, it was reverse transcribed into cDNA to act as the sequencing template. Here immunoSEQ multiplex PCR was the method, and the copy in TCRdb shows in-frame clones only, minus some. Listed here are some 2,600 clones without any singletons, the top ten holding 45% to 60%. Specimen: lesional skin. The receptor source for this set is a C3H/HeJ mouse with alopecia areata. The strain's MHC haplotype is H2-k.

This clone was seen many times. Each gene name is a mouse one. The read ends 4 residues early relative to the CDR3; the germline J gene fills the gap. The chain employs TRBV5 and TRBJ1-2; a weak D match, TRBD1 (5 bases). Looked up from germline, CDR1 is LGHNA and CDR2 is YNLKQL (reference sequence). Trimming left V 0 bases short and J 1 base short, with 9 bases between. The CDR3 has 15 amino acids. CDR3 amino acids: CASSQEWGVNSDYTF. The sequenced part of the CDR3 DNA is TGTGCCAGCAGCCAAGAGTGGGGGGTAAACTCC.

This clone has ten or more counts. Germline and genes: mouse. The read halts 4 residues ahead of the CDR3 end, with the missing end drawn from the germline J gene. The chain is built from TRBV29 and TRBJ2-1; D is undetermined. The ends were cut back, 3 bases at V and 5 bases at J, with 8 bases in the middle. This CDR3 is 13 amino acids long. Germline V gene lookup returns CDR1 MSHET and CDR2 SYDVDS. Incomplete CDR3 DNA: TGTGCTAGCAGTTTCCCGACAAATGCT. It is translated as CASSFPTNA. The full CDR3 protein reads CASSFPTNAEQFF.

This clone occurred many times. The listed genes are named as in mouse. The read finishes 4 residues shy of the CDR3 end, and the germline J gene is used to complete it. The sample carries other DNA sequences with the same CDR3. The chain combines TRBV1 with TRBJ2-1, with 8 bases fitting TRBD1. The germline V gene has CDR1 NSQYPW and CDR2 LRSPGD (reference sequence). Losses at the gene ends were 4 bases for V and 0 bases for J; bases not matched to a gene: 2. The CDR3 extends over 15 amino acids. The chain's CDR3 is CTCSGTGSNYAEQFF. The CDR3 DNA, read in part, is TGCACCTGCAGTGGGACAGGGAGTAACTATGCT.

This clone was detected many times. Each gene name is a mouse one. The missing CDR3 end, 4 residues past where the read stops, is filled in from the germline J gene. The chain joins TRBV1 to TRBJ2-1; D perhaps matches TRBD2 (6 bases). V dropped 0 bases and J dropped 4 bases, with 10 bases sitting between them. The CDR3 has 15 residues. Germline CDR1 and CDR2: NSQYPW and LRSPGD (reference sequence). The DNA read from the CDR3 is TGCACCTGCAGTGCAGATCTCTGGGGTTATGCT. This codes for CTCSADLWGYA. The CDR3 as a whole reads CTCSADLWGYAEQFF.

This clone is termed medium-sized. Gene names follow the mouse nomenclature. The read gets to within 4 residues of the CDR3 end, and the germline J gene fills in the rest. The rearrangement links TRBV1 to TRBJ2-5; TRBD1 matches 8 bases. CDR3 length equals 14 residues. The V gene's germline CDR1 is NSQYPW and CDR2 LRSPGD (reference sequence). Trimming took 3 bases from V and 2 from J; bases not matched to a gene: 1. The CDR3 DNA, read in part, is TGCACCTGCAGTGCCACAGGGGGCCAAGAC. Translating it yields CTCSATGGQD. The entire CDR3 sequence reads CTCSATGGQDTQYF.

This clone was recorded at least ten times. Gene names refer to mouse genes. The read terminates 4 residues ahead of where the CDR3 ends, so the germline J gene completes it. This chain links TRBV17 with TRBJ2-7, with 8 bases matching TRBD1. This CDR3 is built from 12 residues. The V gene's germline CDR1 is MNHDT and CDR2 YYDKIL. V lost 5 bases to trimming and J lost 3 bases; unmatched junction nucleotides: 0. The CDR3 DNA, read in part, is TGTGCTAGCAGTGGGACAGGCTAT. This gives the protein CASSGTGY. In full, the CDR3 reads CASSGTGYEQYF.

This clone has a count of ten or more. Genes and germline are mouse. With the read ending 4 residues before the CDR3 end, the germline J gene is used to fill in that end. The chain uses TRBV31 and TRBJ2-4; no firm D call. V gave up 0 bases and J gave up 0 bases, with 7 bases separating them. CDR1 is GKSSPN, CDR2 SITVG, per germline. The CDR3 contains 14 residues. The covered CDR3 bases are TGTGCCTGGAGTCTTGTATCTAGTCAAAAC. It yields the protein CAWSLVSSQN. The whole CDR3 protein is CAWSLVSSQNTLYF.

The table lists this clone with many counts. All gene names here are mouse names. The CDR3 end is not reached by the read, which stops 4 residues before it; the germline J gene fills it in. The chain recombines TRBV14 with TRBJ2-7, with no clear D. Trimming left V 5 bases short and J 0 bases short, with 15 bases between. CDR1 and CDR2 (germline): SGHDT, FRDEAV. This CDR3 contains 15 residues. The CDR3 sequence is CASSPQPFSSYEQYF. The sequenced CDR3 bases are TGTGCCAGCAGCCCACAACCATTCAGCTCCTAT.

This clone was detected many times. The listed genes are named as in mouse. The read halts 4 residues ahead of the CDR3 end, with the missing end drawn from the germline J gene. The rearrangement joins TRBV16 to TRBJ2-2; possible D gene TRBD1, 6 bases. This CDR3 region has 14 residues. V lost 5 bases to trimming and J lost 4 bases, with 11 bases between them. In germline, CDR1 is SGHSA, CDR2 FRNQAP. The covered CDR3 bases are TGTGCAAGCAGCCAACAGGGAAGCACCGGG. Translated: CASSQQGSTG. The CDR3, in full, reads CASSQQGSTGQLYF.

At least ten counts were recorded for this clone. These gene names are mouse names. The read gets to within 4 residues of the CDR3 end, and the germline J gene fills in the rest. The chain recombines TRBV19 with TRBJ1-4, with D maybe TRBD1 (6 bases). In germline, CDR1 is FNHDT, CDR2 SITEND (reference sequence). Trimming took 5 bases from V and 3 from J, leaving 14 bases between them. CDR3 length: 15 amino acids. The CDR3 sequence: CASRRGQSPNERLFF. Incomplete CDR3 DNA: TGTGCCAGCAGACGCGGACAGTCTCCCAACGAA.

This clone was recorded at least ten times. Genes here carry mouse names. The sequenced part of the CDR3 DNA is TGCACCTGCAGTGCAGGGTTCGCAAACACA. Amino acid sequence: CTCSAGFANT. The whole CDR3 sequence is CTCSAGFANTEVFF. The chain joins TRBV1 to TRBJ1-1; D unresolved. The read halts 4 residues ahead of the CDR3 end, with the missing end drawn from the germline J gene. The V gene's germline CDR1 is NSQYPW and CDR2 LRSPGD (reference sequence). V shed 1 base and J shed 0 bases, with 6 bases lying between them. CDR3 size: 14 residues.

In this sample, this clone turned up a few times. The protein recorded in TCRdb does not match the translated DNA at residue 12; the protein presented here comes from translating the DNA. A far larger clone is just one base off, so this is likely a read error. The gene names here belong to mouse. From the germline J gene comes the end of the CDR3, since the read stops 3 residues before it. V gene TRBV13-1 combines with J gene TRBJ1-3; 8 nucleotides match TRBD1. Germline CDR1 is NSHNY and CDR2 is SYGAGN. This CDR3 has 15 amino acids. The sequenced part of the CDR3 DNA is TGTCCCAGCCTCGACAGGGGCCCTTCTGGAAATACG. Amino acids: CPSLDRGPSGNT. Given in full, the CDR3 is CPSLDRGPSGNTLYF.

This clone was recorded at least ten times. Genes here carry mouse names. The sequenced fragment ends 4 residues before the CDR3 boundary, so the rest is inferred from the germline J gene. The chain combines TRBV3 with TRBJ1-4; D not resolved. With 6 bases removed from V and 1 base from J, the gap between germline ends came to 9 bases. Germline-derived CDR1 and CDR2 are SNHLY and FYNGKV (reference sequence). CDR3 length equals 14 residues. This CDR3 is CASRTDHSNERLFF. The CDR3 DNA, read in part, is TGTGCCAGCAGAACAGATCATTCCAACGAA.